This T cell receptor (beta chain) was profiled in a study of CD8 T cells in Susac syndrome. Random hexamers were used to reverse transcribe roughly 0.45 to 1 ug of RNA. TCRdb independently ran MiXCR on the immunoSEQ multiplex PCR reads; one entry per CDR3 protein. The data show some 190,000 distinct CDR3 sequences, about 95% seen once. Sample: CD4+ T cells from PBMCs. The sequence was collected from a human donor with Susac syndrome.

DNA of the CDR3: TGTGCCAGCTCGTTCAGGGGGAGCAATCAGCCCCAGCATTTT. Translation gives CASSFRGSNQPQHF. V and J are TRBV2 and TRBJ1-5, with 7 bases that match TRBD1. Germline loops: CDR1 SNHLY, CDR2 FYNNEI. The junction had 5 bases not matched to a gene; V was cut back by 8 bases and J by 1 base. The CDR3 runs to 14 residues.